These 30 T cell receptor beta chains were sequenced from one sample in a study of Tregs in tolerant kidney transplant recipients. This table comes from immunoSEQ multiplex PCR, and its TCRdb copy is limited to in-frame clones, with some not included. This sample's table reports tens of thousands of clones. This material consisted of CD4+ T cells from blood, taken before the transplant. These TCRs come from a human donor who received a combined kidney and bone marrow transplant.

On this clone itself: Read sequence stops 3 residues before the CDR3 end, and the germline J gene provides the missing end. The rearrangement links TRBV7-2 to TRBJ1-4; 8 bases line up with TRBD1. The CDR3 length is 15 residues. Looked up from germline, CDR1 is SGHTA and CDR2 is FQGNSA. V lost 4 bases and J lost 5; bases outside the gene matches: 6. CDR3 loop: CASSSQGARNEKLFF. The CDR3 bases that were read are TGTGCCAGCAGCTCCCAGGGGGCCAGGAATGAAAAA.

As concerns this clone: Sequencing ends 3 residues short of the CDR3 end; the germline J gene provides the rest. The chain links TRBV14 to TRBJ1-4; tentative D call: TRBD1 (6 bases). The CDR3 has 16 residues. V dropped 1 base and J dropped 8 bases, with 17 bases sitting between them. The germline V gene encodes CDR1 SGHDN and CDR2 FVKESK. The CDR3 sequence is CASSQVTGSSAEKLFF. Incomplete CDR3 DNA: TGTGCCAGCAGCCAAGTCACAGGGTCTTCGGCGGAAAAA.

CDR3 amino acids: CASSLRTGGNGYTF. The DNA read from the CDR3 is TGCGCCAGCAGCTTGAGGACAGGGGGTAATGGC. The chain uses TRBV5-1 and TRBJ1-2, with 10 nucleotides matching TRBD1. The CDR3 end falls 3 residues outside the read, so it is completed with the germline J gene. The CDR3 spans 14 residues. In germline, CDR1 is SGHRS, CDR2 YFSETQ. Trimming at V came to 1 base and at J to 6 bases, leaving 3 bases not matched to a gene. Using reference TRBV5-1 and TRBJ1-2 for the parts outside the CDR3, the full variable domain is KAGVTQTPRYLIKTRGQQVTLSCSPISGHRSVSWYQQTPGQGLQFLFEYFSETQRNKGNFPGRFSGRQFSNSRSEMNVSTLELGDSALYLCASSLRTGGNGYTFGSGTRLTVV.

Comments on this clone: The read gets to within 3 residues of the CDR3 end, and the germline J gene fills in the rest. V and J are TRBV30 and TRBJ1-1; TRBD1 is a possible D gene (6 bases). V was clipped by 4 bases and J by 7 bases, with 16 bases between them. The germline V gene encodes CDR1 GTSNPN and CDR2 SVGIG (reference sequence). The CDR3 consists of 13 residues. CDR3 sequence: CAWTPNRVGEAFF. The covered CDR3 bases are TGTGCCTGGACCCCCAACAGGGTCGGTGAA.

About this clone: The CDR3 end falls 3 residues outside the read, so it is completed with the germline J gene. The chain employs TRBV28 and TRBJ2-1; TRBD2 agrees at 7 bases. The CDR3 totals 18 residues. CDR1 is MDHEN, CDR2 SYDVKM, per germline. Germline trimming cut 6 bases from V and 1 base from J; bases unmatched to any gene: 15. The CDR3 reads CASSRMEALAASYNEQFF. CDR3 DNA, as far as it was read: TGTGCCAGCAGCCGTATGGAGGCGCTAGCGGCTTCCTACAATGAG. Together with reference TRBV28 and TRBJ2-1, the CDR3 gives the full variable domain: DVKVTQSSRYLVKRTGEKVFLECVQDMDHENMFWYRQDPGLGLRLIYFSYDVKMKEKGDIPEGYSVSREKKERFSLILESASTNQTSMYLCASSRMEALAASYNEQFFGPGTRLTVL.

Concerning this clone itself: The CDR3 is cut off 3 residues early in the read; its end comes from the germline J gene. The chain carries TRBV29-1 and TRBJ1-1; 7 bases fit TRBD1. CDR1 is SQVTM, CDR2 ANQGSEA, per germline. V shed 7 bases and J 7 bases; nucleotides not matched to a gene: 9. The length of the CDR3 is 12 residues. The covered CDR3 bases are TGCAGCGGGCATGGACAGGCCCGTGAA. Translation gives CSGHGQARE. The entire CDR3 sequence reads CSGHGQAREAFF.

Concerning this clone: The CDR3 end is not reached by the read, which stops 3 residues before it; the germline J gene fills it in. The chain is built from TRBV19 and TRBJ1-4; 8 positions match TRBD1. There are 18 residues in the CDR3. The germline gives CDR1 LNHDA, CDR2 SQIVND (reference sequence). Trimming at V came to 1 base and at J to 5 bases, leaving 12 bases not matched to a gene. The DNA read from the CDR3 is TGTGCCAGTAGTATAGGCGGAGTTGTGACAGGGGCAAATGAAAAA. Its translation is CASSIGGVVTGANEK. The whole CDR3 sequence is CASSIGGVVTGANEKLFF.

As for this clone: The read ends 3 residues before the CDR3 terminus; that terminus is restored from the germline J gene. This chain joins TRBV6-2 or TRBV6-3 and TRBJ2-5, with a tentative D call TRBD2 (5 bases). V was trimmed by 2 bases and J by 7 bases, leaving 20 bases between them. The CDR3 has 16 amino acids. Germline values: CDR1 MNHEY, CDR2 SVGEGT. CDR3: CASSYGGRGAPGTQYF. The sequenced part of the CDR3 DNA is TGTGCCAGCAGTTACGGTGGTCGGGGAGCCCCTGGGACC.

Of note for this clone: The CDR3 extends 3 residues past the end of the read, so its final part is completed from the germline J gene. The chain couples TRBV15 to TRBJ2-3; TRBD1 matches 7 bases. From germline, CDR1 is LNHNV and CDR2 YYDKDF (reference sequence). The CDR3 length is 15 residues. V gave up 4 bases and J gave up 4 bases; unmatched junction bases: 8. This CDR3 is CATSIGDRKPDTQYF. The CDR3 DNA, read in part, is TGTGCCACCAGCATAGGGGACAGAAAGCCAGATACG.

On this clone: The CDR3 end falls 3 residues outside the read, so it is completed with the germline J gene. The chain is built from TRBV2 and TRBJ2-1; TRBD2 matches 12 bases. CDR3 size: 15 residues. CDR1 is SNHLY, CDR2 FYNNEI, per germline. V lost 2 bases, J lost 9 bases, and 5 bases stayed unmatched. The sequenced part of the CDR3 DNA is TGTGCCAGCAGTGAACTAGCGGGGGGGCGGAGTGAG. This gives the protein CASSELAGGRSE. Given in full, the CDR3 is CASSELAGGRSEQFF.

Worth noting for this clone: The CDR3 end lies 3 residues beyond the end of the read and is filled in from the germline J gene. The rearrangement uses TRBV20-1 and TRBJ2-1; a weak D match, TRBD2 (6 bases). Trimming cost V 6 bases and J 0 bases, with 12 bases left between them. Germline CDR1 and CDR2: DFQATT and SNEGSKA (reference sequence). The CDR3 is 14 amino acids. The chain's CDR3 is CSARAGSSYNEQFF. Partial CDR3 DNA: TGCAGTGCAAGGGCGGGAAGCTCCTACAATGAG.

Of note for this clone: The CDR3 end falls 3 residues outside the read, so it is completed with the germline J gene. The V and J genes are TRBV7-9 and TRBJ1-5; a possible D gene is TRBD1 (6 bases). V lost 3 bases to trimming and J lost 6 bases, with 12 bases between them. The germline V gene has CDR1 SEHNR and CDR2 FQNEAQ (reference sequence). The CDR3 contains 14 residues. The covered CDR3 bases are TGTGCCAGCAGCTTTACAGGGATCGGTCAGCCC. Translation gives CASSFTGIGQP. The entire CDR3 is CASSFTGIGQPQHF.

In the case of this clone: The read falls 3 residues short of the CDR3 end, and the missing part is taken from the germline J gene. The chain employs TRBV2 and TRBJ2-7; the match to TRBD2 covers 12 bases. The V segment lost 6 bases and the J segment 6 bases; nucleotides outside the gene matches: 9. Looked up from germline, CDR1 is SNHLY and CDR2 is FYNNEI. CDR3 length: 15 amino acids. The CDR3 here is CASRATSGGPFEQYF. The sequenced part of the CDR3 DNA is TGTGCCAGCAGGGCTACTAGCGGGGGGCCCTTCGAG.

Incomplete CDR3 DNA: TGTGCCAGCAACGGACTAGCGGGACTAGCCTACGAG. Protein: CASNGLAGLAYE. The whole CDR3 region reads CASNGLAGLAYEQYF. The chain employs TRBV6-2 or TRBV6-3 and TRBJ2-7; 12 nucleotides match TRBD2. The CDR3 is cut off 3 residues early in the read; its end comes from the germline J gene. The CDR3 runs to 15 residues. The junction had 6 bases not matched to a gene; V was cut back by 7 bases and J by 2 bases. Per germline, CDR1 MNHEY and CDR2 SVGEGT.

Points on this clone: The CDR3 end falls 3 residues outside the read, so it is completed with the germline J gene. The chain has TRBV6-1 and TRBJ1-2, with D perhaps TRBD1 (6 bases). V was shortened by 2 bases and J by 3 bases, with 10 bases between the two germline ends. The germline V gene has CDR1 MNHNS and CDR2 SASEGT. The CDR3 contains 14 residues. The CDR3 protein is CASSERTDHYGYTF. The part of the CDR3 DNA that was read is TGTGCCAGCAGTGAAAGGACAGACCACTATGGC.

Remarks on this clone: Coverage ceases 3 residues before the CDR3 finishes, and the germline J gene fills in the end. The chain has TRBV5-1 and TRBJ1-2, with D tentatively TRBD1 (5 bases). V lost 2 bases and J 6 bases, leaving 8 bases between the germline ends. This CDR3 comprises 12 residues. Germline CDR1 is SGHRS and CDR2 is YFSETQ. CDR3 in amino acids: CASSFQGHGYTF. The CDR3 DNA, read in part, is TGCGCCAGCAGCTTTCAGGGCCATGGC. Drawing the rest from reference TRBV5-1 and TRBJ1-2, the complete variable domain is KAGVTQTPRYLIKTRGQQVTLSCSPISGHRSVSWYQQTPGQGLQFLFEYFSETQRNKGNFPGRFSGRQFSNSRSEMNVSTLELGDSALYLCASSFQGHGYTFGSGTRLTVV.

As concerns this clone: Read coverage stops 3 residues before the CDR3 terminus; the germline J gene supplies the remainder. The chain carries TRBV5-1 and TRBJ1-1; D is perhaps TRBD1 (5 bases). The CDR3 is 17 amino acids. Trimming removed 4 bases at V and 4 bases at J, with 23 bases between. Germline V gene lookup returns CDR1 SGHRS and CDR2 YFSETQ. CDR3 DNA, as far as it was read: TGCGCCAGCAGCCCTCAAAAGGCAGGGACTGGCGTCACTGAA. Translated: CASSPQKAGTGVTE. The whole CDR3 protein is CASSPQKAGTGVTEAFF. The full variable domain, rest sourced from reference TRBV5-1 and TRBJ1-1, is KAGVTQTPRYLIKTRGQQVTLSCSPISGHRSVSWYQQTPGQGLQFLFEYFSETQRNKGNFPGRFSGRQFSNSRSEMNVSTLELGDSALYLCASSPQKAGTGVTEAFFGQGTRLTVV.

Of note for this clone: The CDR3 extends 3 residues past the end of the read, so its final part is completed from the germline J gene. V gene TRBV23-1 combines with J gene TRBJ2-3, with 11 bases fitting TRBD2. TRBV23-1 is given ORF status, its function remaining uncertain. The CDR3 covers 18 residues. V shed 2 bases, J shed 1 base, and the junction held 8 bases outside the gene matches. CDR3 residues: CASSQTSGGGLGTDTQYF. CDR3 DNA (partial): TGCGCCAGCAGTCAAACTAGCGGGGGCGGATTGGGCACAGATACG.

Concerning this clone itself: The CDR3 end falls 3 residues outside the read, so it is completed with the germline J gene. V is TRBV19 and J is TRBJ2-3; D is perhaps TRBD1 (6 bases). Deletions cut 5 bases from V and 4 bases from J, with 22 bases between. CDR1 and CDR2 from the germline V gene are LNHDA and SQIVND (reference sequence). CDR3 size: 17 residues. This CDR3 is CASSPKPPNRASDTQYF. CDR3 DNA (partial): TGTGCCAGTAGTCCAAAACCCCCCAACAGGGCCTCAGATACG.

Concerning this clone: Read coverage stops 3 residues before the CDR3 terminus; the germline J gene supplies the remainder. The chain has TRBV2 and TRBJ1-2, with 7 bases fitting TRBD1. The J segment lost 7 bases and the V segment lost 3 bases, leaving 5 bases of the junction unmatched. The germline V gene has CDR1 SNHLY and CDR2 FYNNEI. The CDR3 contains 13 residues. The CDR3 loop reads CASSDDRVGGYTF. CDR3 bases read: TGTGCCAGCAGTGACGACAGGGTGGGTGGC.

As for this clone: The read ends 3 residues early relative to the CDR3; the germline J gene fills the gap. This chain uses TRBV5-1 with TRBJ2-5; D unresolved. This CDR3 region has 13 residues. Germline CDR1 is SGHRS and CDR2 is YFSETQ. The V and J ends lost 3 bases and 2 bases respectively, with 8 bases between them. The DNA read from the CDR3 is TGCGCCAGCAGCTCCGAGCCTCAAGAGACC. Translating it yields CASSSEPQET. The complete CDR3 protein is CASSSEPQETQYF.

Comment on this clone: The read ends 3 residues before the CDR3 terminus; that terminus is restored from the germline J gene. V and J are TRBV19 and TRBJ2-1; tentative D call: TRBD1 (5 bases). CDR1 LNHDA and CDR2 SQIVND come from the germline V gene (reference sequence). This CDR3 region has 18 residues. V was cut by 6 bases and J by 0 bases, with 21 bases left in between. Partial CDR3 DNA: TGTGCCAGTAGCCCCCACACCAAGGACAAACGCTCCTACAATGAG. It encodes CASSPHTKDKRSYNE. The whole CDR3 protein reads CASSPHTKDKRSYNEQFF.

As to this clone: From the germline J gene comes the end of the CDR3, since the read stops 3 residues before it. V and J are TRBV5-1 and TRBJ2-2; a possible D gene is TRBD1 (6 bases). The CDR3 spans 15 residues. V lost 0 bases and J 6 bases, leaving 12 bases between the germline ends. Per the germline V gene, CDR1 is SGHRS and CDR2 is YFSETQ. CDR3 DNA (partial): TGCGCCAGCAGCTTGGCACCGGACAGTCCCGGGGAG. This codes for CASSLAPDSPGE. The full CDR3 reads CASSLAPDSPGELFF.

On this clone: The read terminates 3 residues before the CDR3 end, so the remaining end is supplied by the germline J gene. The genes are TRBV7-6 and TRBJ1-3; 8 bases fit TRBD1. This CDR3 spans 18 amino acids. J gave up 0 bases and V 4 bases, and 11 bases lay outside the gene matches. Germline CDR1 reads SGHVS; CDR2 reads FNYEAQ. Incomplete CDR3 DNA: TGTGCCAGCAGCTCAAGGTACCGGGACAGGTTCTCTGGAAACACC. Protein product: CASSSRYRDRFSGNT. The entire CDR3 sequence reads CASSSRYRDRFSGNTIYF.

CDR3 loop: CASSLAGGSYEQYF. The DNA read from the CDR3 is TGTGCCAGCTCGCTAGCGGGGGGCTCCTACGAG. This rearrangement joins TRBV18 to TRBJ2-7; 11 bases match TRBD2. The read finishes 3 residues shy of the CDR3 end, and the germline J gene is used to complete it. With V trimmed by 6 bases and J by 0 bases, 1 base remained unmatched. In germline, CDR1 is KGHSH, CDR2 LQKENI. CDR3 length equals 14 residues.

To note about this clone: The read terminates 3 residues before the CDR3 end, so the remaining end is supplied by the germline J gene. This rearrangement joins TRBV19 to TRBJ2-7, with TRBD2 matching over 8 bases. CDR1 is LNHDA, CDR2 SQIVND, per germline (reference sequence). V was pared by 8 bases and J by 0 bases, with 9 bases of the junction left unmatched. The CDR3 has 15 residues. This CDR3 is CASSRGGGPSYEQYF. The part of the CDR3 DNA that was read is TGTGCCAGTTCCAGGGGCGGGGGGCCCTCCTACGAG. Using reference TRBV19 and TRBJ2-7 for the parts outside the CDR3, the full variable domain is DGGITQSPKYLFRKEGQNVTLSCEQNLNHDAMYWYRQDPGQGLRLIYYSQIVNDFQKGDIAEGYSVSREKKESFPLTVTSAQKNPTAFYLCASSRGGGPSYEQYFGPGTRLTVT.

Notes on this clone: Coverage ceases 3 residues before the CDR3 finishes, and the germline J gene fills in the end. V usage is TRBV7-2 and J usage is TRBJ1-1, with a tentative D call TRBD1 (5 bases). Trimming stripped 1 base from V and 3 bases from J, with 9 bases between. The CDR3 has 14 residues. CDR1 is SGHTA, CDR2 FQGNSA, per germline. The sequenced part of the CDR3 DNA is TGTGCCAGCAGCTTAGGCAGGGTTGACACTGAA. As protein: CASSLGRVDTE. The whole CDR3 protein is CASSLGRVDTEAFF.

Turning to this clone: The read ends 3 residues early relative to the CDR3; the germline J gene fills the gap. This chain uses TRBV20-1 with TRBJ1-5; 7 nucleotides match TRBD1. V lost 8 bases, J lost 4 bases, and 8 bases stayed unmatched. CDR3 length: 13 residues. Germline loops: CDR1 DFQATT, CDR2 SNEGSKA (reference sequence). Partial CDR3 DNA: TGCAGTTTGGGGACAGACGTAAATCAGCCC. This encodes CSLGTDVNQP. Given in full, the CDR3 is CSLGTDVNQPQHF.

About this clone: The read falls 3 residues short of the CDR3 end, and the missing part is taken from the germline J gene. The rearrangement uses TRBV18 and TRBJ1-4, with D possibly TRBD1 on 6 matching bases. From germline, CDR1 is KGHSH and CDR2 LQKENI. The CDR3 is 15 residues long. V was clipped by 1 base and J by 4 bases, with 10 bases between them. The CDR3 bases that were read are TGTGCCAGCTCACCACGACAGGTGGATAATGAAAAA. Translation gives CASSPRQVDNEK. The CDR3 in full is CASSPRQVDNEKLFF.

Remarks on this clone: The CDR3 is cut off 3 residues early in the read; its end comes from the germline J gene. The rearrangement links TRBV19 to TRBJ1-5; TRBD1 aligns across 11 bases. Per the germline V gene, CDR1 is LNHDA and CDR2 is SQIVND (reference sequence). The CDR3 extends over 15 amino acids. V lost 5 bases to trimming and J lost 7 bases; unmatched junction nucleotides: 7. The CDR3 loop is CASSGWTGGDQPQHF. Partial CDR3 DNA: TGTGCCAGTAGTGGCTGGACAGGGGGCGACCAGCCC. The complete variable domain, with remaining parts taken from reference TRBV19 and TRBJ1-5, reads DGGITQSPKYLFRKEGQNVTLSCEQNLNHDAMYWYRQDPGQGLRLIYYSQIVNDFQKGDIAEGYSVSREKKESFPLTVTSAQKNPTAFYLCASSGWTGGDQPQHFGDGTRLSIL.